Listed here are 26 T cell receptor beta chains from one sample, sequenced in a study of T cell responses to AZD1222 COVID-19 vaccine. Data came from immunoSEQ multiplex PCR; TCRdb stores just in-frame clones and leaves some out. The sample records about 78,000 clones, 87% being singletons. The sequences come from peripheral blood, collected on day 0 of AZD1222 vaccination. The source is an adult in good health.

Here the CDR3 DNA reads TGTGCCAGCAGCCTAATGGCCTCTGGAAACACCATATATTTT. As protein: CASSLMASGNTIYF. The chain has TRBV7-9 and TRBJ1-3; D is uncertain. CDR3 length: 14 amino acids. Germline-derived CDR1 and CDR2 are SEHNR and FQNEAQ (reference sequence). Trimming pared 5 bases from V and 0 bases from J, leaving 8 bases between. The whole variable domain, filled in from reference TRBV7-9 and TRBJ1-3, reads DTGVSQNPRHKITKRGQNVTFRCDPISEHNRLYWYRQTLGQGPEFLTYFQNEAQLEKSRLLSDRFSAERPKGSFSTLEIQRTEQGDSAMYLCASSLMASGNTIYFGEGSWLTVV.

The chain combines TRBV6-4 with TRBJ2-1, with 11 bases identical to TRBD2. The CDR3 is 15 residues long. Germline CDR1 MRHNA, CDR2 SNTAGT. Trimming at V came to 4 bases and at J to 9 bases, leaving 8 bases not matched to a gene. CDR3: CASSGDSGRASEQFF. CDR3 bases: TGTGCCAGCAGTGGAGATAGCGGGAGGGCTTCTGAGCAGTTCTTC.

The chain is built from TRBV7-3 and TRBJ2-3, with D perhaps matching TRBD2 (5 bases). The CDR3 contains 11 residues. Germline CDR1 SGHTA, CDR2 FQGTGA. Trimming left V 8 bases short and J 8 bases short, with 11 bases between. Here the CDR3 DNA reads TGTGCCAGCTCCCGTGGAGGTACGCAGTATTTT. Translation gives CASSRGGTQYF. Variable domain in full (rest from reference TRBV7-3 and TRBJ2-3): GAGVSQTPSNKVTEKGKYVELRCDPISGHTALYWYRQSLGQGPEFLIYFQGTGAADDSGLPNDRFFAVRPEGSVSTLKIQRTERGDSAVYLCASSRGGTQYFGPGTRLTVL.

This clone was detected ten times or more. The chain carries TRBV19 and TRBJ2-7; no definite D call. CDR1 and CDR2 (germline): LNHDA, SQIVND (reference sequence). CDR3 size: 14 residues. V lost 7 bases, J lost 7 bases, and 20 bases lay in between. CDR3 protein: CASNSPDAAREQYF. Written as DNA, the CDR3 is TGTGCCAGTAACTCCCCGGATGCGGCGCGGGAGCAGTACTTC.

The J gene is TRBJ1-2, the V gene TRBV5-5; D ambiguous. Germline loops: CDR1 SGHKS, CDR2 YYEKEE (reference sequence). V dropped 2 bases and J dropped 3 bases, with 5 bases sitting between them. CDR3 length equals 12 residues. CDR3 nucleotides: TGTGCCAGCAGCTTCGGGGACTATGGCTACACCTTC. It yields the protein CASSFGDYGYTF.

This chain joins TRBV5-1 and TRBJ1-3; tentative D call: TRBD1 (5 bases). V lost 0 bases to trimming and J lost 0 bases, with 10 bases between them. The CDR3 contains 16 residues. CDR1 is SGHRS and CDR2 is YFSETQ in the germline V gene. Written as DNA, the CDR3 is TGCGCCAGCAGCTTGGAAGAGGGGTCCTCTGGAAACACCATATATTTT. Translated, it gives CASSLEEGSSGNTIYF. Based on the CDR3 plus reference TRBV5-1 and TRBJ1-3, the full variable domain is KAGVTQTPRYLIKTRGQQVTLSCSPISGHRSVSWYQQTPGQGLQFLFEYFSETQRNKGNFPGRFSGRQFSNSRSEMNVSTLELGDSALYLCASSLEEGSSGNTIYFGEGSWLTVV.

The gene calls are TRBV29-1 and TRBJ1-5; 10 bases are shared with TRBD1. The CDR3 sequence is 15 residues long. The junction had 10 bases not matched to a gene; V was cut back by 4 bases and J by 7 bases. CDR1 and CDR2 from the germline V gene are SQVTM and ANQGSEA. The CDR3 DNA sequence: TGCAGCGTTGCTCCGACAGGGGGCACGGGACAGCCCCAGCATTTT. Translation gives CSVAPTGGTGQPQHF.

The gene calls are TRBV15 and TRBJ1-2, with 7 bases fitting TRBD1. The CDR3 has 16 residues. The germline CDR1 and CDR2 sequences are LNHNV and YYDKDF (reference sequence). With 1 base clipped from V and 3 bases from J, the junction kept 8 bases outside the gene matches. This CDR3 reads CATSRGGQDSYYGYTF. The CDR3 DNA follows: TGTGCCACCAGCAGAGGAGGACAGGACTCATACTATGGCTACACCTTC.

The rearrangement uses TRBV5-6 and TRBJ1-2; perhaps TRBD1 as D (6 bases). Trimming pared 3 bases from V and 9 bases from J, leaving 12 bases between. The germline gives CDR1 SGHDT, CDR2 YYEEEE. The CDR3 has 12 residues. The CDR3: CASSWGASSYTF. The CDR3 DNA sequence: TGTGCCAGCAGCTGGGGGGCGTCGAGCTACACCTTC. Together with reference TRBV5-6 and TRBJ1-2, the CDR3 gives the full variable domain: DAGVTQSPTHLIKTRGQQVTLRCSPKSGHDTVSWYQQALGQGPQFIFQYYEEEERQRGNFPDRFSGHQFPNYSSELNVNALLLGDSALYLCASSWGASSYTFGSGTRLTVV.

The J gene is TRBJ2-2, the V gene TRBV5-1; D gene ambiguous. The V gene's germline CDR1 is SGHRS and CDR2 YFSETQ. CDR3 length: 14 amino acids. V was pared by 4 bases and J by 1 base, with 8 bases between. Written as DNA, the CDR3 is TGCGCCAGCAGCCTCGGTCAGAACACCGGGGAGCTGTTTTTT. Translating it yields CASSLGQNTGELFF.

The CDR3 region has the DNA TGCGCCAGCAGCGCAGCACTAACAGGGAGCCATGGCTACACCTTC. It specifies CASSAALTGSHGYTF. The genes are TRBV4-1 and TRBJ1-2; a weak D match, TRBD1 (6 bases). The V gene lost 5 bases and the J gene lost 6 bases, with 19 bases spanning the gap. Germline V lookup: CDR1 MGHRA, CDR2 YSYEKL. The CDR3 totals 15 residues.

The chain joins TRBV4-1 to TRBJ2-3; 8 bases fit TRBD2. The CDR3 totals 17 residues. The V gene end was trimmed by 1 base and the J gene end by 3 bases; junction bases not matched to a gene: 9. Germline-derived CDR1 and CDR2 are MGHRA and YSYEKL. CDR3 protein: CASSQVPGGASTDTQYF. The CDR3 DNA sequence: TGCGCCAGCAGCCAAGTACCGGGAGGGGCGAGTACAGATACGCAGTATTTT.

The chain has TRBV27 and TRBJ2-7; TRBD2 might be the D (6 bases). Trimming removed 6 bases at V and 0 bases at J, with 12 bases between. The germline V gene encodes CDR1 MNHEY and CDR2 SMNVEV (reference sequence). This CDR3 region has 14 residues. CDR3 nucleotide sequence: TGTGCCAGCAGCATTAACGGGGGCTCCTACGAGCAGTACTTC. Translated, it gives CASSINGGSYEQYF.

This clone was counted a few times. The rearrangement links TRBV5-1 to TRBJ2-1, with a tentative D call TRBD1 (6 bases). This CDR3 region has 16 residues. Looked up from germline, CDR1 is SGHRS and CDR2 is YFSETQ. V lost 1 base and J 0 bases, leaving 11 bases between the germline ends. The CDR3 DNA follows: TGCGCCAGCAGCTTGTCGGGACATATCTCCTACAATGAGCAGTTCTTC. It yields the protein CASSLSGHISYNEQFF.

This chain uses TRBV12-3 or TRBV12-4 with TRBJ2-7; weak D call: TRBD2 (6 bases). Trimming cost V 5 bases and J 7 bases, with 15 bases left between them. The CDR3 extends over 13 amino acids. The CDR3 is CASSPAGMGEQYF. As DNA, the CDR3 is TGTGCCAGCAGTCCCGCGGGGATGGGGGAGCAGTACTTC.

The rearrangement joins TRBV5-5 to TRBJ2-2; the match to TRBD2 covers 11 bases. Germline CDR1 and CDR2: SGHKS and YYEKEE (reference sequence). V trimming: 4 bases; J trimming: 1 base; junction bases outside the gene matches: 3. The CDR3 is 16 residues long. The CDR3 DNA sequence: TGTGCCAGCAGCGCTGGGACTAGCGGGAACACCGGGGAGCTGTTTTTT. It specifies CASSAGTSGNTGELFF.

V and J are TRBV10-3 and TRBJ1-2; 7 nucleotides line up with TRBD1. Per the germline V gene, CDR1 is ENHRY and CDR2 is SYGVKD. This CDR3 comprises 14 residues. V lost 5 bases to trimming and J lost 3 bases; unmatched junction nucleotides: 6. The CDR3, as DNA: TGTGCCATCAGTATTAGAGGGGGCTACTATGGCTACACCTTC. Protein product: CAISIRGGYYGYTF.

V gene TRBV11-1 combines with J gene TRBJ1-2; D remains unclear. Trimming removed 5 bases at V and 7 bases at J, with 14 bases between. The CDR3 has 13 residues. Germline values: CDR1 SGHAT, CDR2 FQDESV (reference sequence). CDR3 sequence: CASSQGRSAGYTF. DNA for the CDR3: TGTGCCAGCAGCCAAGGGCGGTCTGCTGGCTACACCTTC.

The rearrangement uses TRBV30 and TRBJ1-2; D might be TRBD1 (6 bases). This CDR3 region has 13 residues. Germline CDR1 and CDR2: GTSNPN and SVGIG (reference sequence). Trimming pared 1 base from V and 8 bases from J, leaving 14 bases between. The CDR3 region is CAWSAAGGRGYTF. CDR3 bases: TGTGCCTGGAGTGCTGCCGGGGGGCGAGGCTACACCTTC.

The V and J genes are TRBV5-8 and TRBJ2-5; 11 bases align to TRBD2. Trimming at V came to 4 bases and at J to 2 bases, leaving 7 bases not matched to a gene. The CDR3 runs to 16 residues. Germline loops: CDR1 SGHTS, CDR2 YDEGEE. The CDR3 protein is CASSGGTSGEQETQYF. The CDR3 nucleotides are TGTGCCAGCAGCGGAGGGACTAGCGGAGAACAAGAGACCCAGTACTTC.

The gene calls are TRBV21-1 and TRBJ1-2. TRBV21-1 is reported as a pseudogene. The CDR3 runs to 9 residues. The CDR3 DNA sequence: TGTGCCAGCCCGGATGGCTACACCTTC. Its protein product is CASPDGYTF.

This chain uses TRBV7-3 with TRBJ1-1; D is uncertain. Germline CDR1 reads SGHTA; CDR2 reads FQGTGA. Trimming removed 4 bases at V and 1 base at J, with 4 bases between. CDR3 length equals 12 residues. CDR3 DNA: TGTGCCAGCAGCTCTAGGAACACTGAAGCTTTCTTT. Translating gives CASSSRNTEAFF.

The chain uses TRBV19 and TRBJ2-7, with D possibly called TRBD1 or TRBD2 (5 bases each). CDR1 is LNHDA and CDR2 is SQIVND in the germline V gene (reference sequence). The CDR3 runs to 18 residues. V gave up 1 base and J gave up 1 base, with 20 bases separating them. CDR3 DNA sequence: TGTGCCAGTAGTATAGCCTACATTGGGGGACCCAATTCCTACGAGCAGTACTTC. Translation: CASSIAYIGGPNSYEQYF.

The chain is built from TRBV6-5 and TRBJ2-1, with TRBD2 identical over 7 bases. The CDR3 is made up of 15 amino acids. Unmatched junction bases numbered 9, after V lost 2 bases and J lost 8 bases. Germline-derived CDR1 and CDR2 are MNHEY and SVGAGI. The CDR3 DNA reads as TGTGCCAGCAGTTACGTGGCGGGAGAAGCCCATGAGCAGTTCTTC. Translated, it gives CASSYVAGEAHEQFF.

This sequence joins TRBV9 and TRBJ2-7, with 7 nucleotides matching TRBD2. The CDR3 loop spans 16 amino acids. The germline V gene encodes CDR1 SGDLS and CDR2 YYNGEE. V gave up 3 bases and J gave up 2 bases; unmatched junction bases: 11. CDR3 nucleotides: TGTGCCAGCAGCGACAGTGAAGCGGGGAGCACCTACGAGCAGTACTTC. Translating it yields CASSDSEAGSTYEQYF.

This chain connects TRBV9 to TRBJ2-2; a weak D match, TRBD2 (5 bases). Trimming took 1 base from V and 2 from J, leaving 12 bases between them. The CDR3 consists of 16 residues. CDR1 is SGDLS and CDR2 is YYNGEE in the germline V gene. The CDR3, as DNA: TGTGCCAGCAGCGTATCGTCGGGATCCAACACCGGGGAGCTGTTTTTT. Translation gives CASSVSSGSNTGELFF.